This is a list of T cell receptor beta chains from one sample in a study of blood T cell repertoires in COVID-19. Generated by immunoSEQ multiplex PCR, the TCRdb table keeps only in-frame clones and is missing some. The sample has over 300,000 clones, approximately 87% seen once; the top ten hold over 0.9%. The sequencing sample was made of PBMCs or T cells enriched from blood (not recorded which). These TCRs come from a woman aged 25-40 years with acute COVID-19. The CDR3 runs from the conserved cysteine through the conserved F or W. D genes are given only for firm matches. Rows may omit the clone size; those that give it use once, few, many or a size class.

abundance: -; d_gene: TRBD2; v_gene: TRBV4-2; j_gene: TRBJ2-7; CDR3nt: TGTGCCAGCAGCCAACGTAGCGGGGGGCCCTACGAGCAGTACTTC; CDR3aa: CASSQRSGGPYEQYF
abundance: once; d_gene: -; v_gene: TRBV3-1/TRBV3-2; j_gene: TRBJ1-3; CDR3nt: TGTGCCAGCAGCCAGGATCCCACAGGCTTCTCTGGAAACACCATATATTTT; CDR3aa: CASSQDPTGFSGNTIYF
abundance: -; d_gene: TRBD2; v_gene: TRBV11-2; j_gene: TRBJ2-3; CDR3nt: TGTGCCAGCAGCTTAGCGGGGGGGAGCACAGATACGCAGTATTTT; CDR3aa: CASSLAGGSTDTQYF
abundance: -; d_gene: -; v_gene: TRBV27; j_gene: TRBJ2-3; CDR3nt: TGTGCCATCAAGGGGGTTGGTGGCACAGATACGCAGTATTTT; CDR3aa: CAIKGVGGTDTQYF
abundance: -; d_gene: -; v_gene: TRBV2; j_gene: TRBJ1-6; CDR3nt: TGTGCCAGCAGTGTAGGGAGCTCCTATAATTCACCCCTCCACTTT; CDR3aa: CASSVGSSYNSPLHF
abundance: once; d_gene: -; v_gene: TRBV5-6; j_gene: TRBJ1-4; CDR3nt: TGTGCCAGCAGCTTGGGGCAGGGGTGGAATGAAAAACTGTTTTTT; CDR3aa: CASSLGQGWNEKLFF
abundance: -; d_gene: -; v_gene: TRBV5-8; j_gene: TRBJ1-1; CDR3nt: TGTGCCAGCAGCTTGTCCATTAACACTGAAGCTTTCTTT; CDR3aa: CASSLSINTEAFF
abundance: -; d_gene: -; v_gene: TRBV6-1; j_gene: TRBJ1-4; CDR3nt: TGTGCCAGCAGTGAGTCTCCACGGGATGAAAAACTGTTTTTT; CDR3aa: CASSESPRDEKLFF
abundance: -; d_gene: -; v_gene: TRBV5-1; j_gene: TRBJ1-1; CDR3nt: TGCGCCAGCAGCTTGGGTACAGGAGAAATGAACACTGAAGCTTTCTTT; CDR3aa: CASSLGTGEMNTEAFF
abundance: once; d_gene: -; v_gene: TRBV9; j_gene: TRBJ1-2; CDR3nt: TGTGCCAGCAGCGTAGGGGCAGGCAGGGGCTATGGCTACACCTTC; CDR3aa: CASSVGAGRGYGYTF